This T cell receptor (beta chain) appears in the sequencing data of a study of blood T cell repertoires in COVID-19. The germline CDR1 and CDR2 sequences are GTSNPN and SVGIG (reference sequence). V was shortened by 4 bases and J by 3 bases, with 16 bases between the two germline ends. CDR3 length: 15 amino acids. Libraries were prepared by immunoSEQ multiplex PCR; TCRdb keeps only in-frame clonotypes and omits some of them. The table lists 240,000 or so clones, about 87% of them singletons, with 0.85% to 0.9% in the top ten. The V call is TRBV30, the J call TRBJ1-3; possibly TRBD1 for D (5 bases). The receptor's source is a man in his fifties who had been exposed to COVID-19. The sequenced sample was PBMCs or T cells enriched from blood (not recorded which). The CDR3 is CAWKQGQSLGNTIYF. The CDR3, as DNA: TGTGCCTGGAAGCAGGGTCAGTCCCTTGGAAACACCATATATTTT.